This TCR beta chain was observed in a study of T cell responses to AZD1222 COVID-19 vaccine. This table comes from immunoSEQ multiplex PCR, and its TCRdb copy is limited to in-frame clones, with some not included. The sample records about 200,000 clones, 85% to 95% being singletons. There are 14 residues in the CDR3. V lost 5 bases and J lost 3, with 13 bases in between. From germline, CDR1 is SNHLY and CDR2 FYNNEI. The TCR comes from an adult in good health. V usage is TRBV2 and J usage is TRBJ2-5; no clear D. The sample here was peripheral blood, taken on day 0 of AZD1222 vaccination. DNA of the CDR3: TGTGCCAGCAGTTACGTCTCCCGCGAAGAGACCCAGTACTTC. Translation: CASSYVSREETQYF.